This section outlines one TCR beta chain sequence together with its context. The antigen is undetermined. CDR1 is LNHNV and CDR2 is YYDKDF in the germline V gene (reference sequence). The CDR3 consists of 15 residues. V was pared by 1 base and J by 0 bases, with 1 base of the junction left unmatched. The sample originates from a study of OX40 agonist ivuxolimab in advanced cancers. Study-wide background: Mean age 60 years, range roughly 20 to 85; roughly 82% male.

TCRdb's copy holds only in-frame clones and misses some; the assay was immunoSEQ multiplex PCR. The data show about 98,000 clones, with around 90% seen just once and roughly 0.5% held by the top ten. Study observations and caveats: Among the least clonally expanded were partial responders at 0.1-3.0 mg/kg. Determination of antigen specificity was not performed for the expanded peripheral T cells.

This clonotype was obtained from an adult with an advanced solid tumor such as melanoma, head and neck, liver or kidney cancer. The sample was CD4+ or CD8+ T cells sorted from blood, taken in a trial of the OX40 agonist ivuxolimab. The rearrangement joins TRBV15 to TRBJ1-1, with 8 bases that match TRBD1. This chain's CDR3 is CATSRGQGMNTEAFF. The CDR3 coding sequence is TGTGCCACCAGCAGAGGACAGGGGATGAACACTGAAGCTTTCTTT. Complete variable domain (other parts from reference TRBV15 and TRBJ1-1): DAMVIQNPRYQVTQFGKPVTLSCSQTLNHNVMYWYQQKSSQAPKLLFHYYDKDFNNEADTPDNFQSRRPNTSFCFLDIRSPGLGDTAMYLCATSRGQGMNTEAFFGQGTRLTVV.